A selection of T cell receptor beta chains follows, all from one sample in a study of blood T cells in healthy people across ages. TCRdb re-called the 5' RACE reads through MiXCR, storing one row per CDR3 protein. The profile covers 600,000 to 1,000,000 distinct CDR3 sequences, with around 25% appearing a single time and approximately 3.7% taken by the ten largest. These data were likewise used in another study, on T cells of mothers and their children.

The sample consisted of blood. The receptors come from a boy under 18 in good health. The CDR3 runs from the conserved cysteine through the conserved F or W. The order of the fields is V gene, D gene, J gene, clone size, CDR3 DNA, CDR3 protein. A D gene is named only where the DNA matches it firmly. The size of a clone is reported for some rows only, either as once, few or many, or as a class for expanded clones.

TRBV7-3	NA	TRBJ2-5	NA	TGTGCCAGCAGCTCCTCGGACGGAGAGACCCAGTACTTC	CASSSSDGETQYF
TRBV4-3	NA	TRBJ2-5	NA	TGCGCCAGCAGCCGCTCGCGCGGACTTGAAGAGACCCAGTACTTC	CASSRSRGLEETQYF
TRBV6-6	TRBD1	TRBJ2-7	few	TGTGCCAGCAGTTACTCGGGACAGGACGCCTACGAGCAGTACTTC	CASSYSGQDAYEQYF
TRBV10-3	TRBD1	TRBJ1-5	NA	TGTGCCATCAGACAGGGGTTTAGTCAGCCCCAGCATTTT	CAIRQGFSQPQHF
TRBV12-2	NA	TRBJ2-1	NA	TGTGCAAGTCGCTTTGTCCGAGACAGTTACAATGAGCAGTTCTTC	CASRFVRDSYNEQFF
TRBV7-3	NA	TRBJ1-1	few	TGTGCCAGCAGCTCCCAGGGGAGTTTTCCTGAAGCTTTCTTT	CASSSQGSFPEAFF
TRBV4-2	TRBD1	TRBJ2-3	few	TGTGCCAGCAGCCAGACGACAGGGGGTCCCCCAGATACGCAGTATTTT	CASSQTTGGPPDTQYF
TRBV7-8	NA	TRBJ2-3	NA	TGTGCCAGCAGCAACCGGGTGGCCACGGGGGTTACGCAGTATTTT	CASSNRVATGVTQYF
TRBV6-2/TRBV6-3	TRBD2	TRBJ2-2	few	TGTGCCAGCAGTACGCGGGGGAGGACCGGGGAGCTGTTTTTT	CASSTRGRTGELFF
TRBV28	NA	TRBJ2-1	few	TGTGCCAGCATCATATCGGGCGGGGATGAGCAGTTCTTC	CASIISGGDEQFF
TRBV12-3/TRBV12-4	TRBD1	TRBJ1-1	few	TGTGCCAGCAGTCCAGGAGGCAGGGGGCCATCGGTAACTGAAGCTTTCTTT	CASSPGGRGPSVTEAFF
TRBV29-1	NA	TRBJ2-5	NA	TGCAGCGTTGAAGATCTTCTAGAGACCCAGTACTTC	CSVEDLLETQYF
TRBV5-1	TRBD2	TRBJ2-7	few	TGCGCCAGCAGCACTGCGTCTAGCGGGGGGATCACCTACGAGCAGTACTTC	CASSTASSGGITYEQYF
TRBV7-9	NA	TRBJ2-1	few	TGTGCCAGCAGGAGGGAAACCTACAATGAGCAGTTCTTC	CASRRETYNEQFF
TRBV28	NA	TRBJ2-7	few	TGTGCCAGCAGTTTACGGGGAGGGGGGTCTAACGAGCAGTACTTC	CASSLRGGGSNEQYF
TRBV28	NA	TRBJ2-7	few	TGTGCCAGCAGTTGGGCGGACCGTCTAACCTACGAGCAGTACTTC	CASSWADRLTYEQYF
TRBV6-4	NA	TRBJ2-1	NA	TGTGCCAGCAGTGACGTAGAGGGATCCAACAATGAGCAGTTCTTC	CASSDVEGSNNEQFF